This T cell receptor (beta chain) was retrieved from a study of blood T cell repertoires in COVID-19. Study-wide background: Whether acute or convalescent, the COVID-19 samples came from the United States, Italy and Spain. From T cells, B-cell-depleted T cells, or PBMCs came the material, which was cDNA or gDNA.

Those enrolled in Seattle joined during active infection and were followed longitudinally afterward. There are 15 residues in the CDR3. The germline V gene has CDR1 SGHRS and CDR2 YFSETQ. V lost 2 bases, J lost 2 bases, and 6 bases stayed unmatched. Assay used: immunoSEQ multiplex PCR; TCRdb lists only in-frame clones, some missing. The sample has about 160,000 clones, 82% seen once. The chain has TRBV5-1 and TRBJ2-5; 7 nucleotides agree with TRBD1. The clonotype comes from a middle-aged woman with COVID-19, enrolled during active disease. Sequenced: peripheral blood. The CDR3 loop reads CASSFRGQHQETQYF. As DNA, the CDR3 is TGCGCCAGCAGCTTTAGGGGGCAGCATCAAGAGACCCAGTACTTC.